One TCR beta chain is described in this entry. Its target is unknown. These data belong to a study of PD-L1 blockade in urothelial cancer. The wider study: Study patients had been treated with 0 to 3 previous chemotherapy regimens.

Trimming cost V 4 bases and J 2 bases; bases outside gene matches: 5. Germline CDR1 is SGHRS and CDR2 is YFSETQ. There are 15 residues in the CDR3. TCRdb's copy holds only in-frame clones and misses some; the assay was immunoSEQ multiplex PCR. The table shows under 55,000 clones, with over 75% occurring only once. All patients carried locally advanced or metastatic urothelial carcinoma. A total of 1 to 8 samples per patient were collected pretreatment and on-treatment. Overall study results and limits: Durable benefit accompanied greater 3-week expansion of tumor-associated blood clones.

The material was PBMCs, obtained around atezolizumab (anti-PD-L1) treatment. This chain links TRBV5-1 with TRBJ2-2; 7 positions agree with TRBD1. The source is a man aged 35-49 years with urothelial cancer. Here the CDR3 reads CASSPRQGNTGELFF. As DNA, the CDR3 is TGCGCCAGCAGCCCGCGACAGGGAAACACCGGGGAGCTGTTTTTT.